Sequencing of this T cell receptor beta chain was carried out in a study of tissue T cells after allogeneic stem cell transplantation. Whole-study findings and limits: Anatomically similar tissues had similar TCR repertoires within each patient. Tissue-detected TCR repertoire was only partly captured by blood and spleen T cells.

A remark on this clone: Its matching antigen is unknown. Germline and genes: mouse. The CDR3 end lies 1 residue beyond the end of the read and is filled in from the germline J gene.

Germline V gene data show CDR1 as SGHSN and CDR2 as HYEKVE. V was trimmed by 2 bases and J by 0 bases, leaving 8 bases between them. This CDR3 contains 14 residues. Time point given: mouse harvest day 14 after allogeneic transplant. Mouse grafts combined 10^7 T-cell-depleted bone marrow cells with 10^6 splenic CD5+ T cells. B6 (H2b) cells into BALB/c (H2d) mice; tissues taken at day 7 or 14. The table came from immunoSEQ multiplex PCR; TCRdb's copy has only in-frame clones and leaves some out. The table has several thousand clones, about 40% seen once. The rearrangement uses TRBV12-1 and TRBJ2-5, with D tentatively TRBD1 (5 bases). Specimen: gut tissue. This clonotype was obtained from a female BALB/c mouse given C57BL/6 T cells with graft-versus-host disease after an allogeneic hematopoietic cell transplant. The CDR3: CASSPGINQDTQYF. Incomplete CDR3 DNA: TGTGCCAGCTCTCCAGGGATAAACCAAGACACCCAGTAC.